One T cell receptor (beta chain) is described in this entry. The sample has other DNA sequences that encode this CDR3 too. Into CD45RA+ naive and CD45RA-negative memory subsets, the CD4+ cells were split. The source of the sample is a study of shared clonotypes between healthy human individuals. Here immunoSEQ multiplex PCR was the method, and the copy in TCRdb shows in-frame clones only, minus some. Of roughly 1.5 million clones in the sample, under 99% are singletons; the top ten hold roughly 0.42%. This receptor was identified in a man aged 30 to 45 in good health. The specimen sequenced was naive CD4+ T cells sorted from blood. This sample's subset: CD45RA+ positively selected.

CDR3 region: CASSLGGNTEAFF. The CDR3 DNA sequence: TGCGCCAGCAGCTTGGGCGGAAACACTGAAGCTTTCTTT. This chain joins TRBV5-1 and TRBJ1-1; D ambiguous. The CDR3 totals 13 residues. The V gene's germline CDR1 is SGHRS and CDR2 YFSETQ. The germline V and J ends were trimmed by 0 bases and 2 bases, with 5 bases remaining between them.